Presented here are 24 T cell receptor beta chains from one specimen sequenced in a study of long-term antiretroviral therapy in people with HIV. At survey level, the immunoSEQ assay was run in its v3.0 version. The table came from immunoSEQ multiplex PCR; TCRdb's copy has only in-frame clones and leaves some out. The sample holds around 40,000 clones, 80% to 90% seen once. This specimen was unsorted PBMCs, taken 2.2 years after starting antiretroviral therapy. The receptors here all came from a man between 18 and 29 years old with HIV.

The rearrangement joins TRBV5-4 to TRBJ1-1, with D unclear. The CDR3 consists of 15 residues. Looked up from germline, CDR1 is SGHNT and CDR2 is YYREEE (reference sequence). V lost 4 bases to trimming and J lost 0 bases, with 13 bases between them. The CDR3 bases are TGTGCCAGCAGCCCAGACGGCTTCATGAACACTGAAGCTTTCTTT. Translation: CASSPDGFMNTEAFF.

This sequence joins TRBV19 and TRBJ1-5, with 7 bases aligning to TRBD1. V dropped 3 bases and J dropped 3; count of bases not matched to a gene: 8. CDR3 length: 16 amino acids. In germline, CDR1 is LNHDA, CDR2 SQIVND (reference sequence). The chain's CDR3 is CASSIGTASYNQPQHF. The CDR3 nucleotides read TGTGCCAGTAGTATCGGGACAGCCAGTTACAATCAGCCCCAGCATTTT.

This clone was detected only once. The chain carries TRBV23-1 and TRBJ2-5, with D tentatively TRBD1 (6 bases). The J call is uncertain, as TRBJ2-7 better fits the DNA end. TRBV23-1 is designated an ORF whose function remains uncertain. The CDR3 loop spans 16 amino acids. CDR3 DNA: TGCGCCAGCAGTCAATCAGCCGGGACACAAACCTACGAGCAGTACTTC. It is translated as CASSQSAGTQTYEQYF.

The rearrangement links TRBV5-5 to TRBJ2-7; a possible D gene is TRBD2 (6 bases). Trimming took 1 base from V and 12 from J, leaving 20 bases between them. This CDR3 has 14 residues. Germline CDR1 SGHKS, CDR2 YYEKEE (reference sequence). The DNA of the CDR3 is TGTGCCAGCAGCTTGAATGGGCCGGCGGGGAATCTGTACTTC. Translating gives CASSLNGPAGNLYF.

The CDR3: CASSHRGQGNEKLFF. For the CDR3, the DNA is TGTGCCAGCAGCCACCGGGGACAGGGAAATGAAAAACTGTTTTTT. The J gene is TRBJ1-4, the V gene TRBV7-9, with 9 bases identical to TRBD1. This CDR3 is 15 amino acids long. Germline assignment: CDR1 SEHNR and CDR2 FQNEAQ (reference sequence). V gave up 5 bases and J gave up 5 bases; unmatched junction bases: 6.

The gene calls are TRBV10-1 and TRBJ2-1; 12 nucleotides align to TRBD2. Trimming removed 6 bases from V and 0 bases from J; junction bases left unmatched: 15. Germline CDR1 is WNHNN and CDR2 is SYGVQD (reference sequence). The CDR3 runs 20 residues. The CDR3 here is CASRLESTSGGPSSYNEQFF. CDR3 DNA sequence: TGCGCCAGCAGGCTCGAATCGACTAGCGGGGGACCCAGCTCCTACAATGAGCAGTTCTTC.

The CDR3 here is CASSYRGGNQPQHF. The DNA for the CDR3 is TGTGCCAGCAGTTATCGCGGAGGGAATCAGCCCCAGCATTTT. V gene TRBV2 combines with J gene TRBJ1-5, with D unresolved. CDR3 size: 14 residues. The V end was cut by 5 bases, the J end by 4 bases, with 12 bases between. Germline V lookup: CDR1 SNHLY, CDR2 FYNNEI.

This clone was seen only once. A junction end diverges from the germline sequence, so it may reflect a read error. The V call is TRBV5-4, the J call TRBJ2-7; 10 bases align to TRBD2. CDR1 and CDR2 (germline): SGHNT, YYREEE (reference sequence). This CDR3 has 15 amino acids. In nucleotides, the CDR3 is TGTGCCAGCAGCGCACCTACTAGCGGGGTCGCAGCATTAAACTTC. Residues: CASSAPTSGVAALNF.

V usage is TRBV14 and J usage is TRBJ1-2; no clear D. V dropped 0 bases and J dropped 4 bases, with 15 bases sitting between them. The germline gives CDR1 SGHDN, CDR2 FVKESK. The CDR3 runs to 16 residues. The CDR3 DNA sequence: TGTGCCAGCAGCCAAGAAGCGGGAGAACTACCCTATGGCTACACCTTC. It codes for CASSQEAGELPYGYTF.

This clone came up once. This chain links TRBV5-1 with TRBJ2-1, with a possible D match to TRBD2 (6 bases). The CDR3 is 15 amino acids. In germline, CDR1 is SGHRS, CDR2 YFSETQ. Trimming cost V 0 bases and J 3 bases, with 10 bases left between them. The CDR3 DNA sequence: TGCGCCAGCAGCTTGGCCACGCGGGACTACAATGAGCAGTTCTTC. This gives the protein CASSLATRDYNEQFF.

This clone is labeled medium-sized. V and J are TRBV27 and TRBJ1-1, with D possibly TRBD1 on 5 matching bases. The CDR3 runs to 17 residues. The V end was cut by 1 base, the J end by 0 bases, with 15 bases between. Germline CDR1 is MNHEY and CDR2 is SMNVEV (reference sequence). CDR3 amino acids: CASSLFFREPMNTEAFF. As DNA, the CDR3 is TGTGCCAGCAGTTTATTCTTCAGGGAACCCATGAACACTGAAGCTTTCTTT.

This clone has just one count. The J gene is TRBJ1-2, the V gene TRBV6-5; 7 positions match TRBD1. Germline lookup yields CDR1 MNHEY and CDR2 SVGAGI. V was clipped by 0 bases and J by 4 bases; unmatched bases: 5. CDR3 length: 15 residues. CDR3 loop: CASSYSPGGLYGYTF. The CDR3 nucleotides are TGTGCCAGCAGTTACTCGCCAGGGGGGCTCTATGGCTACACCTTC.

The rearrangement uses TRBV5-1 and TRBJ2-7; no firm D call. Germline CDR1 is SGHRS and CDR2 is YFSETQ. The length of the CDR3 is 14 residues. V lost 0 bases to trimming and J lost 3 bases, with 10 bases between them. CDR3 nucleotide sequence: TGCGCCAGCAGCTTGGCTCCAGGCCTCTACGAGCAGTACTTC. As protein: CASSLAPGLYEQYF.

V is TRBV19 and J is TRBJ2-3; a possible D gene is TRBD1 (6 bases). The CDR3 is made up of 15 amino acids. The germline gives CDR1 LNHDA, CDR2 SQIVND (reference sequence). Trimming cost V 2 bases and J 4 bases, with 13 bases left between them. The CDR3 DNA sequence: TGTGCCAGTAGTATACGCCCCAACAGGGCAGATACGCAGTATTTT. It codes for CASSIRPNRADTQYF.

The V and J genes are TRBV7-9 and TRBJ1-1; D gene unclear. This CDR3 contains 14 residues. Between the trimmed V and J ends, which lost 1 base and 6 bases, there was a span of 12 bases. Germline V CDR1 and CDR2: SEHNR, FQNEAQ (reference sequence). The CDR3 spells CASSLVSREAEAFF. The CDR3, as DNA: TGTGCCAGCAGCTTAGTAAGTCGCGAGGCTGAAGCTTTCTTT.

The V gene is TRBV19, the J gene TRBJ1-5, with D possibly TRBD1 on 6 matching bases. Germline V CDR1 and CDR2: LNHDA, SQIVND (reference sequence). CDR3 length equals 17 residues. V was shortened by 3 bases and J by 2 bases, with 17 bases between the two germline ends. Here the CDR3 reads CASSIILGGAGNQPQHF. The DNA of the CDR3 is TGTGCCAGTAGTATCATCCTCGGGGGCGCCGGCAATCAGCCCCAGCATTTT.

This sequence joins TRBV7-9 and TRBJ1-1, with 8 bases matching TRBD1. The CDR3 is 17 amino acids. The germline V gene encodes CDR1 SEHNR and CDR2 FQNEAQ (reference sequence). V trimming: 4 bases; J trimming: 4 bases; junction bases outside the gene matches: 14. The CDR3 sequence is CASSSPRQGFVLTEAFF. The CDR3 DNA sequence: TGTGCCAGCAGCTCCCCCCGACAGGGGTTCGTCCTCACTGAAGCTTTCTTT.

CDR3 DNA sequence: TGTGCCAGCAGTCCCCCAGGGGGCGGTAGCTCCTACAATGAGCAGTTCTTC. It is translated as CASSPPGGGSSYNEQFF. V gene TRBV27 combines with J gene TRBJ2-1, with 8 positions matching TRBD1. The length of the CDR3 is 17 residues. Trimming removed 5 bases from V and 0 bases from J; junction bases left unmatched: 9. Germline V gene sequence: CDR1 MNHEY, CDR2 SMNVEV (reference sequence).

The J gene is TRBJ1-1, the V gene TRBV27; 8 bases are shared with TRBD1. Germline V gene sequence: CDR1 MNHEY, CDR2 SMNVEV (reference sequence). The CDR3 runs 15 residues. J lost 1 base, V lost 1 base, and 2 bases had no gene match. The CDR3: CASSLYGTGNTEAFF. CDR3 DNA sequence: TGTGCCAGCAGTTTATACGGGACAGGGAACACTGAAGCTTTCTTT.

CDR3 coding DNA: TGTGCCAGCAGTTTAGGGGGTCATTTGGACTACGAGCAGTACTTC. Translating gives CASSLGGHLDYEQYF. The chain recombines TRBV27 with TRBJ2-7, with D tentatively TRBD1 or TRBD2 (5 bases each). The V and J ends lost 2 bases and 3 bases respectively, with 14 bases between them. Germline V gene lookup returns CDR1 MNHEY and CDR2 SMNVEV (reference sequence). The CDR3 runs 15 residues.

In its sample, this clone was seen a few times. The chain joins TRBV7-9 to TRBJ1-1; 7 bases map to TRBD1. Trimming cost V 4 bases and J 4 bases; bases outside gene matches: 3. Germline-derived CDR1 and CDR2 are SEHNR and FQNEAQ (reference sequence). The CDR3 extends over 13 amino acids. The CDR3 nucleotides are TGTGCCAGCAGCTCACAGGGGTCCACTGAAGCTTTCTTT. It is translated as CASSSQGSTEAFF.

The chain combines TRBV5-4 with TRBJ2-5, with TRBD2 as a possible D gene (6 bases). This CDR3 is 17 amino acids long. Per germline, CDR1 SGHNT and CDR2 YYREEE (reference sequence). The ends were cut back, 0 bases at V and 4 bases at J, with 19 bases in the middle. The CDR3 region is CASSLGGTGPRSETQYF. CDR3 coding DNA: TGTGCCAGCAGCTTGGGGGGGACTGGGCCGAGGTCAGAGACCCAGTACTTC.

The table lists this clone with a count of one. This chain uses TRBV30 with TRBJ2-3, with D tentatively TRBD1 (5 bases). Germline CDR1 reads GTSNPN; CDR2 reads SVGIG (reference sequence). V was trimmed by 5 bases and J by 7 bases, leaving 13 bases between them. The CDR3 covers 12 residues. CDR3 region: CAWGPDSHTQYF. As DNA, the CDR3 is TGTGCCTGGGGACCCGACAGCCATACGCAGTATTTT.

The genes are TRBV19 and TRBJ2-7, with TRBD1 as a possible D gene (6 bases). This CDR3 contains 15 residues. V lost 3 bases, J lost 2 bases, and 14 bases lay in between. The germline gives CDR1 LNHDA, CDR2 SQIVND (reference sequence). The CDR3 loop is CASSMQGRGTYEQYF. For the CDR3, the DNA is TGTGCCAGTAGTATGCAGGGCAGGGGAACCTACGAGCAGTACTTC.